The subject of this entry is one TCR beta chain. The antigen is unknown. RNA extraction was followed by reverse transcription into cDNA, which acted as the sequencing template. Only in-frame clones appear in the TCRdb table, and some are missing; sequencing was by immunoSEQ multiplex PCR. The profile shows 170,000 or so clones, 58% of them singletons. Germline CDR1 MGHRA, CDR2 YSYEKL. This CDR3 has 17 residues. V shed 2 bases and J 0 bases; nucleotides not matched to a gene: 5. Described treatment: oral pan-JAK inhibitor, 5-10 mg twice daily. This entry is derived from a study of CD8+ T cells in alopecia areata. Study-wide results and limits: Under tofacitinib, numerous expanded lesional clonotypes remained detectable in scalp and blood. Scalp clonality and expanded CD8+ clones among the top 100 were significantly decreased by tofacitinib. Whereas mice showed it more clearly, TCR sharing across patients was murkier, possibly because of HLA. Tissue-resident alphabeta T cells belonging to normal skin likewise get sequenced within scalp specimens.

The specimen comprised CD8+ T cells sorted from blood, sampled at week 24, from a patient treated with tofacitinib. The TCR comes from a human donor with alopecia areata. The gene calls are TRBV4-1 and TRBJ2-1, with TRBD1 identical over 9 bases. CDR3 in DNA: TGCGCCAGCAGCCAACGGACAGGGGTCGACTCCTACAATGAGCAGTTCTTC. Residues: CASSQRTGVDSYNEQFF.